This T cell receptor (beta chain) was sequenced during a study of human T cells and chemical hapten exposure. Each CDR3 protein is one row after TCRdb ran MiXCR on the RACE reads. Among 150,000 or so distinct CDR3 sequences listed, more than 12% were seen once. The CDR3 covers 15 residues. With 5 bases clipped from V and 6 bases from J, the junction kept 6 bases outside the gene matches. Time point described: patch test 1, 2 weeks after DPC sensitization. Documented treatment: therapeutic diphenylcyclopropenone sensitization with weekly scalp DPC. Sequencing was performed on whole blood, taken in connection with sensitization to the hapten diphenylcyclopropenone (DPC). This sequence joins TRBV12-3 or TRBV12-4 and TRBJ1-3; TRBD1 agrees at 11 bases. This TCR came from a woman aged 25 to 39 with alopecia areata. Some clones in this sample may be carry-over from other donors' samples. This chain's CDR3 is CASSPGQGDENTIYF. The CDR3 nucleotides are TGTGCCAGCAGTCCGGGACAGGGGGATGAAAACACCATATATTTT.